This T cell receptor beta chain came from a study of blood T cells in healthy people across ages. Whole-study results and caveats: Naive and antigen-experienced cells could not be conclusively compared, given unsorted PBMCs. Investigators viewed diversity estimates from one million T cells as underestimates, the study reported.

The J segment lost 15 bases and the V segment lost 4 bases, leaving 8 bases of the junction unmatched. Germline lookup yields CDR1 MDHEN and CDR2 SYDVKM. The CDR3 runs 12 residues. Notes on this clonotype: Its target is not known.

Sample-barcoded 5' priming and a J-beta primer mix drove a second PCR of roughly 7 to 11 cycles. TCRdb re-derived calls from the 5' RACE reads in MiXCR, one entry per CDR3 protein. The data contain 800,000 or so distinct CDR3 sequences, roughly 60% of them singletons. In terms of origin and age, donors were healthy Caucasian individuals from Russia aged 6 to 90. This chain uses TRBV28 with TRBJ2-1, with 8 positions matching TRBD1. Sequencing was performed on blood. The sequence derives from a man aged 25-40 years in good health. The CDR3 loop is CASSSQGARLFF. CDR3 in DNA: TGTGCCAGCAGTTCTCAGGGGGCGCGGCTGTTCTTC.